This T cell receptor (beta chain) was sequenced in a study of T cell repertoires in cytomegalovirus infection. Study background: TCR beta signatures that were public indicated CMV infection and matching HLA type. Study observations and caveats: The response measured ex vivo was dominated by TCR beta clonotypes (HLA-C-restricted and CMV-specific). Using cumulative public TCR beta family frequency, the authors identified those who carried CMV together with the relevant HLA.

To note about this clonotype: No antigen is known for it.

The length of the CDR3 is 14 residues. The junction had 7 bases not matched to a gene; V was cut back by 3 bases and J by 8 bases. CDR1 KGHSH and CDR2 LQKENI come from the germline V gene. In TCRdb, the reads were re-called with MiXCR into one record per CDR3 protein. The table shows just over 300,000 distinct CDR3 sequences, with around a sixth occurring only once. This TCR was sampled from a human donor in good health (CMV status not recorded). Some clones in this sample may be carry-over from other donors' samples. Sequenced input: PBMCs. The chain uses TRBV18 and TRBJ1-2, with 9 positions matching TRBD1. The CDR3 DNA reads TGTGCCAGCTCACCGGGACAGGGTTCGTTCGGCTACACCTTC. Translating it yields CASSPGQGSFGYTF.